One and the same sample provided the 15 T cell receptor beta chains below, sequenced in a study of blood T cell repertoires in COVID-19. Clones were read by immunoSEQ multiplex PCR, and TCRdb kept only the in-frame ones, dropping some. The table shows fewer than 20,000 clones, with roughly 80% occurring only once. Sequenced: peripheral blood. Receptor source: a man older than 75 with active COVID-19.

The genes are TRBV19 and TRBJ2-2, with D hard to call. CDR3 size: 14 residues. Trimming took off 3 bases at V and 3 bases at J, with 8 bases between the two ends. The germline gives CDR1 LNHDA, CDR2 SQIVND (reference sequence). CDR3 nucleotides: TGTGCCAGTAGTATCGGGTTATACACCGGGGAGCTGTTTTTT. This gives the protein CASSIGLYTGELFF.

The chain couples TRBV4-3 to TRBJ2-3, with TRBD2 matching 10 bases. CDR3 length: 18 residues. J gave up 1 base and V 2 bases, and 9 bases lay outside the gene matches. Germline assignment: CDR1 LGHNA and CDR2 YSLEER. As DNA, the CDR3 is TGCGCCAGCAGCCAAAACCTAGCGGGAGTGATGGGCACAGATACGCAGTATTTT. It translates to CASSQNLAGVMGTDTQYF.

The CDR3 sequence is CASSLPLGQGVKRSGNTIYF. CDR3 DNA: TGTGCCAGCAGTCTTCCCTTGGGACAGGGGGTGAAGCGCTCTGGAAACACCATATATTTT. V usage is TRBV6-6 and J usage is TRBJ1-3; 11 nucleotides line up with TRBD1. The CDR3 is 20 amino acids. Germline V lookup: CDR1 MNHNY, CDR2 SVGAGI (reference sequence). Losses at the gene ends were 5 bases for V and 0 bases for J; bases not matched to a gene: 15.

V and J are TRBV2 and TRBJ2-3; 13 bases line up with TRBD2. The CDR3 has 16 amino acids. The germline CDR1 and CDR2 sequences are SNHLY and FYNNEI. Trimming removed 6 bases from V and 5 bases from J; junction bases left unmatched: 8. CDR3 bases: TGTGCCAGCAGCGCGACTAGCGGGGGGCTCGGAGATACGCAGTATTTT. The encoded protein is CASSATSGGLGDTQYF.

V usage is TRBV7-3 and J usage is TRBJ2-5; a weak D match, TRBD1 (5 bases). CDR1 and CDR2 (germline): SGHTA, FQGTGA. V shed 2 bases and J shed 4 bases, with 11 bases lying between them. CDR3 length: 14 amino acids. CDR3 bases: TGTGCCAGCAGCTTAGACAGTTTGGGAGAGACCCAGTACTTC. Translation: CASSLDSLGETQYF.

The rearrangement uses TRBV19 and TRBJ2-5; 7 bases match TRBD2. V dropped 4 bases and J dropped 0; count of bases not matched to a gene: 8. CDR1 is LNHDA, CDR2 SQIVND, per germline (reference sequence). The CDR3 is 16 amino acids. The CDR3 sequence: CASSRGGTAYQETQYF. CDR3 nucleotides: TGTGCCAGTAGTAGGGGGGGAACTGCGTACCAAGAGACCCAGTACTTC.

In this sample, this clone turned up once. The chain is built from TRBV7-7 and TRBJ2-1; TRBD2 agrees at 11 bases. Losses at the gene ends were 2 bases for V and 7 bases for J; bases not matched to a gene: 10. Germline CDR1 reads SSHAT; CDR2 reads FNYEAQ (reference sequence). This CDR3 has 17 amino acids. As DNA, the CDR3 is TGTGCCAGCAGCTTAACTATAGCGGGAGGGCCTGGGAATGAGCAGTTCTTC. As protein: CASSLTIAGGPGNEQFF.

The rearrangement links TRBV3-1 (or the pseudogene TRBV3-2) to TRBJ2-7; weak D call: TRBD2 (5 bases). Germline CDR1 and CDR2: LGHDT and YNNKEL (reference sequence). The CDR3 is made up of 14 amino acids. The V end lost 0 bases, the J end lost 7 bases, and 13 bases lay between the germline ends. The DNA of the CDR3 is TGTGCCAGCAGCCAAGACGGAGGCCTGAGTGAGCAGTACTTC. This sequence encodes CASSQDGGLSEQYF.

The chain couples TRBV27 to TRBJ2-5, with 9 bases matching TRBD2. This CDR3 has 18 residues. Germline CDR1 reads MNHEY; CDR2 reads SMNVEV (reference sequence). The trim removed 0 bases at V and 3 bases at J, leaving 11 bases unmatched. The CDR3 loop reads CASSLSNPLAGSEETQYF. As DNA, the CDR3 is TGTGCCAGCAGTTTATCGAACCCTCTAGCGGGAAGTGAAGAGACCCAGTACTTC.

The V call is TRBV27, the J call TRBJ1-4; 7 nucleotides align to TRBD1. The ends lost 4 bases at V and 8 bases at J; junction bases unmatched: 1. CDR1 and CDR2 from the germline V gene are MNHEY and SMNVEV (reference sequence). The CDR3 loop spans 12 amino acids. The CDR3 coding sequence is TGTGCCAGCAGTTACAGGGGCGAAAAACTGTTTTTT. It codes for CASSYRGEKLFF. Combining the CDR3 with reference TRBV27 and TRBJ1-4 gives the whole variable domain EAQVTQNPRYLITVTGKKLTVTCSQNMNHEYMSWYRQDPGLGLRQIYYSMNVEVTDKGDVPEGYKVSRKEKRNFPLILESPSPNQTSLYFCASSYRGEKLFFGSGTQLSVL.

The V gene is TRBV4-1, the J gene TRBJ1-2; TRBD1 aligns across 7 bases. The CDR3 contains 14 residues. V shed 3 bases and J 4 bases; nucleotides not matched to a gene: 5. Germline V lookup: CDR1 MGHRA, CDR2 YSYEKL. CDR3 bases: TGCGCCAGCAGCCAGGGGGACAGCCTCTATGGCTACACCTTC. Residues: CASSQGDSLYGYTF.

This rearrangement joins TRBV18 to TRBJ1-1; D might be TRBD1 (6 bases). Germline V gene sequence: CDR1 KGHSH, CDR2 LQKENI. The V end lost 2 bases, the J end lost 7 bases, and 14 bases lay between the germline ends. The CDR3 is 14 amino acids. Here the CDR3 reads CASSPARGHDEAFF. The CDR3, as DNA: TGTGCCAGCTCACCAGCCAGGGGTCATGATGAAGCTTTCTTT.

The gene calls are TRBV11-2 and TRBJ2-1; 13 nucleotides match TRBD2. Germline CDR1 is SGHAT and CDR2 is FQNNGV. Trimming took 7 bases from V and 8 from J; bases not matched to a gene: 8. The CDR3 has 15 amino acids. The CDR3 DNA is TGTGCCAGCACCTTGACTAGCGGGAGGTATCATGAGCAGTTCTTC. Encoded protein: CASTLTSGRYHEQFF.

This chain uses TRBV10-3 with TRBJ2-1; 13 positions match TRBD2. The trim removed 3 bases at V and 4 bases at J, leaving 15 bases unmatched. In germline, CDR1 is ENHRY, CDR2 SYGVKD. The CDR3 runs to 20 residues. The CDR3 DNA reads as TGTGCCATCAGTGACCCGGTGGGGACTAGCGGGACACAATTTTACAATGAGCAGTTCTTC. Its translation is CAISDPVGTSGTQFYNEQFF.

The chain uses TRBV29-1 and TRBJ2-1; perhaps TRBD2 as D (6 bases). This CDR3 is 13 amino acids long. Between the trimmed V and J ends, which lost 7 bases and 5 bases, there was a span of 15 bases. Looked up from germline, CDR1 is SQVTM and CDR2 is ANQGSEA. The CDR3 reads CSAVGGINNEQFF. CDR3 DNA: TGCAGCGCGGTAGGAGGGATAAACAATGAGCAGTTCTTC.